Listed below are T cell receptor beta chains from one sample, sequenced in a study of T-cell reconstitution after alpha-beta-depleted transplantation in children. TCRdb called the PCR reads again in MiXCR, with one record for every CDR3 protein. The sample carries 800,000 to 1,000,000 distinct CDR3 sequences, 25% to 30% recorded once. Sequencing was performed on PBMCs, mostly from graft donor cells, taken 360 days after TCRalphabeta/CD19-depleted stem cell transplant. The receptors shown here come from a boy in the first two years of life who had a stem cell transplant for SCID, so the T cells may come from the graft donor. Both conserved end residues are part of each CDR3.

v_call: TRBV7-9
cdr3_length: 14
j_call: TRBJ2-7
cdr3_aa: CASSPDGWTYEQYF

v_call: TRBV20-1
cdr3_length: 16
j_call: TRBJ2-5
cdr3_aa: CSASSLAGAFQETQYF

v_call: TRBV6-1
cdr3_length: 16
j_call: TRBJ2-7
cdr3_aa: CASSRKSGGSSYEQYF

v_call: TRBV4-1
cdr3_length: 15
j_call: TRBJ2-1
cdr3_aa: CASSAGLAGGGEQFF

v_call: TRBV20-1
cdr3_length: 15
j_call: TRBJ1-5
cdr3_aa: CSATPSDRANQPQHF

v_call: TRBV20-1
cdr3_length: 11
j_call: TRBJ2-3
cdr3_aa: CSAPDWDTQYF

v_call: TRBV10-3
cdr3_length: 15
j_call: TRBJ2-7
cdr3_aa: CAISPRTSGGYEQYF

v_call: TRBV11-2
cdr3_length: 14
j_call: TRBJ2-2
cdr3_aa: CASRQSGGAGELFF

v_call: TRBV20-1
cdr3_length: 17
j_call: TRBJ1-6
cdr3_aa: CSASARSGRDYNSPLHF

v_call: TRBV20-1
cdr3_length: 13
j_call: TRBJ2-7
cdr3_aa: CSASPGTIYEQYF

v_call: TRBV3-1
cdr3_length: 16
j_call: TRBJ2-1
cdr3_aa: CASSQPAGGLDNEQFF

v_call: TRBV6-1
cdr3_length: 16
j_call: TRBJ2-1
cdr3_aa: CASQPPTGSSYNEQFF

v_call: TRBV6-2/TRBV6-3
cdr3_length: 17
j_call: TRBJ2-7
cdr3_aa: CASLLRAGDLSSYEQYF

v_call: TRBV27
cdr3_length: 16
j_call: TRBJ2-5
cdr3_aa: CASSPRPDTGQETQYF

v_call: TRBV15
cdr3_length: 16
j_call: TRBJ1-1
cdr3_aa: CATSRAPLRDGTEAFF

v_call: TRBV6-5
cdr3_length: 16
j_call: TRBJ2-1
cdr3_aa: CASSYSSRGRNNEQFF

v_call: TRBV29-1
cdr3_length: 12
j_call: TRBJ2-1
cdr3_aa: CSVASVSNEQFF

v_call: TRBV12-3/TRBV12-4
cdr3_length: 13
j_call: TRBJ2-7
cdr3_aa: CASSLSGLSEQYF

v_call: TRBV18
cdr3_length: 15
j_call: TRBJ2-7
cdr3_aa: CASSPRQDLSYEQYF

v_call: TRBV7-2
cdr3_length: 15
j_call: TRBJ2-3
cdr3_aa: CASSPRTSGGDSQYF

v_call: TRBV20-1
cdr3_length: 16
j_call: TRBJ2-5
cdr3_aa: CSARAGVAGGQETQYF

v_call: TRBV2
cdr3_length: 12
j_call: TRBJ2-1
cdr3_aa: CASRVDSPCLFF

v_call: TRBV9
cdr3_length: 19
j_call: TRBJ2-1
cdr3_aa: CASSLNPTSGGGPYNEQFF

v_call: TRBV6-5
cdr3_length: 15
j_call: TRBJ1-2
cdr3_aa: CASSYQVGALDGYTF

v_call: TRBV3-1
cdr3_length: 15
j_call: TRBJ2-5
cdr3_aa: CASSQDKSVGETQYF

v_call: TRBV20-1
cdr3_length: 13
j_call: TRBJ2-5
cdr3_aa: CSARDVWGETQYF

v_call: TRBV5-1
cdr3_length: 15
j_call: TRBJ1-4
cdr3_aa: CASSRDRGRYEKLFF

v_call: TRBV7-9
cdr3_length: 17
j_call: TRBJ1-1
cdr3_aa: CASSLGWRTGVSSEAFF